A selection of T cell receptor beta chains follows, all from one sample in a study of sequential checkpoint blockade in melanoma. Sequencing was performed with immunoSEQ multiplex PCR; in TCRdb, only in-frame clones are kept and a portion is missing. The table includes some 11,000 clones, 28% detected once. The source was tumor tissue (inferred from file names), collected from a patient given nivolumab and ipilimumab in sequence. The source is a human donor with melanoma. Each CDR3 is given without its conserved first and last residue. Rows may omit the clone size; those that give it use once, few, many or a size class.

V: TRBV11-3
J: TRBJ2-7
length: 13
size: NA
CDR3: ASSLAVGREYEQY

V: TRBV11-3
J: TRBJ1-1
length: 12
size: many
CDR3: ASSLSAGVTEAF

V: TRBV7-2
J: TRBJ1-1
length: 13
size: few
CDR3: ASRGQGAGNTEAF

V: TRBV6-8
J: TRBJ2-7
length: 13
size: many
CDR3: ASSYSAEAAYEQY

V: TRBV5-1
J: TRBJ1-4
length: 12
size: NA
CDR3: ASSGGTRNEKLF

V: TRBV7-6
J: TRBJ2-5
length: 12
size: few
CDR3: ASSLAGAEETQY

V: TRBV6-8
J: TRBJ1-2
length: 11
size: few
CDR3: ASSDGSNYGYT

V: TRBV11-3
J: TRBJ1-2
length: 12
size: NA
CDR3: ASSLGGAGFGYT

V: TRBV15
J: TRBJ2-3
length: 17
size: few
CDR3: ATSRDLRLGTTSTDTQY

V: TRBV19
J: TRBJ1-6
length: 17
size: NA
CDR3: ASSIGLPGGLSYNSPLH

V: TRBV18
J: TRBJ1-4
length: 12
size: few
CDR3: ASSPYRDNEKLF

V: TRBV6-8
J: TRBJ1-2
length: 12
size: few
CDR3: ASSYLDRFDGYT

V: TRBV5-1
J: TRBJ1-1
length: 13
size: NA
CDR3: ASSLVAWGSGDAF

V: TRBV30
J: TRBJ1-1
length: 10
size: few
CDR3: AWSQGSTEAF

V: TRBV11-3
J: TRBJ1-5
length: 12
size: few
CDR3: ASSLGQGIQPQH

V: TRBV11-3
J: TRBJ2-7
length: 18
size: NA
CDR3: ASSLVNAGNTWPWGPEQY

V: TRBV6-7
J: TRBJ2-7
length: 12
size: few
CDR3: ASRWTRDAYEQY

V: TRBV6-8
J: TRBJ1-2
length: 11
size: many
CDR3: ASVPEREYGYT

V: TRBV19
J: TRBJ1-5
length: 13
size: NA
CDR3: ASSTTGGSNQPQH

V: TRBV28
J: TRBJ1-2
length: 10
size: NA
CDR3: ASSFRSYGYT

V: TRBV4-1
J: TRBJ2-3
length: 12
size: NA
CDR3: ASSRSGDTDTQY

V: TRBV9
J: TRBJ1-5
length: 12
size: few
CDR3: ASSEATSRQPQH

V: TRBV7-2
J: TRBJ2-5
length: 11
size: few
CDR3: ASSLGFQETQY

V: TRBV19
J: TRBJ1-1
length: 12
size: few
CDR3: ASSTGTANTEAF

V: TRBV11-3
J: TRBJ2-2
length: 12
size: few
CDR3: ASSLTTSAGELF

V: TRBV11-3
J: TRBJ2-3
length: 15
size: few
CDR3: ASSLEDGDPSTDTQY

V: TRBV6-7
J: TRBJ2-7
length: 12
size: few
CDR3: ASSQTGYVDEQY

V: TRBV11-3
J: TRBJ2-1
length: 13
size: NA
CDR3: ASSLLAGGGGEQF

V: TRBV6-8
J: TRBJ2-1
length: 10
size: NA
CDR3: ASSLGGHEQF

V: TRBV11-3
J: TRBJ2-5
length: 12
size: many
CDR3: ASSSPLDQETQY

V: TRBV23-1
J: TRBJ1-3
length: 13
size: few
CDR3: ANPQPGGDGNTIY

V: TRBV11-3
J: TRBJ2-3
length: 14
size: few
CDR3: ASTLVGRGYTDTQY

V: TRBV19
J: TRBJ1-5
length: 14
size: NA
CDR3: ASSMDRGPSNQPQH

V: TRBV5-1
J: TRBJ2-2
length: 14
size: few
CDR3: ASSWTGTVNTGELF

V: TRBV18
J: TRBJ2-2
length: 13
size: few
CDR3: ASSTTGGFTGELF

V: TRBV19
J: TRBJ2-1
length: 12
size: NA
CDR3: ASKFETGGYEQF

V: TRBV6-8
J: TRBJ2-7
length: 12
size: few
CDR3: ASSWDRRRNEQY

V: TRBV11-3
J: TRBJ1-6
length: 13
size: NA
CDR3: ASSLAGTYNSPLH

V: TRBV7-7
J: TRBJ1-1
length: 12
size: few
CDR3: ASSPQGSNTEAF

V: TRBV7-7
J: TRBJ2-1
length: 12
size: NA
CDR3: ASSLGGTWGEQF

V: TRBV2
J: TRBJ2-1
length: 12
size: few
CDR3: ASSLWTGWDEQF

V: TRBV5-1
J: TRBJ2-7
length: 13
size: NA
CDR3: ASSSGGQTLREQY

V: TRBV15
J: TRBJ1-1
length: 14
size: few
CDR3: ATSRVDPGQGPKAF

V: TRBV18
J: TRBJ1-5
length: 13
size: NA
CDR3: ASSLDRHSNQPQH

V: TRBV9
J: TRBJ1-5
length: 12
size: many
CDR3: ASSLGRVGQPQH

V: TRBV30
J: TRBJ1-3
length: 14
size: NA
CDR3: AWSVAGGLSGNTIY

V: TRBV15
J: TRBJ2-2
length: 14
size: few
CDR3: ATSRTRTGNTGELF

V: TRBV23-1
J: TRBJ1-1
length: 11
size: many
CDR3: ASSQIGPAEAF

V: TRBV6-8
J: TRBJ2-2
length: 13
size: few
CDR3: ASSYSTGDTGELF

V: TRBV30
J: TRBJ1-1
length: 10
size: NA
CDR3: AWSVMMTEAF

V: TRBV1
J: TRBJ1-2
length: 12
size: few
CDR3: ASSPTTGGHGYT

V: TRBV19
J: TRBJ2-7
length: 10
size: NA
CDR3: ASSNSDLEQY

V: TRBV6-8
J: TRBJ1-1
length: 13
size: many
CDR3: AISAYGGANTEAF

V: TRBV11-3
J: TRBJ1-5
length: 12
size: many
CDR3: ASSPQQGNQPQH

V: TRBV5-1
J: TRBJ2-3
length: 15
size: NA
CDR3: ASSQIRETFRTDTQY

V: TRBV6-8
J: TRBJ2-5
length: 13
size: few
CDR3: ASSLDRVIAETQY

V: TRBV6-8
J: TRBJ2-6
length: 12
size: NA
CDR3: ASTYRSGANVLT

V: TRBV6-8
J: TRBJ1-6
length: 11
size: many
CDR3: AIRDRVDSPLH

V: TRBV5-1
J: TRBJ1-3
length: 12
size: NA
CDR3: ASSGGTAGNTIY

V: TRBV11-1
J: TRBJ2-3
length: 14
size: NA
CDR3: ASSRTGGRNTDTQY